This TCR beta chain was observed in a study of cytomegalovirus exposure and HLA in healthy donors. Findings and caveats of the study: Reports showed the classifier diagnosing cytomegalovirus status with high specificity and sensitivity. Rare TCR sequences dominated, though some public TCRs recurred in many donors.

Using immunoSEQ multiplex PCR, the repertoire was profiled, and TCRdb retains in-frame clones only, with some absent. The sample lists a few hundred thousand clones; roughly 89% were seen once. The donors were members of the validation cohort comprising roughly 130 subjects, separate from the roughly 650-subject first cohort. The germline V gene has CDR1 MDHEN and CDR2 SYDVKM. The CDR3 totals 13 residues. The ends lost 6 bases at V and 5 bases at J; junction bases unmatched: 1. As regards this clone: The antigen is unknown.

The J gene is TRBJ1-5, the V gene TRBV28, with TRBD1 matching 10 bases. Source material: PBMCs. This clonotype was obtained from a woman younger than 35 in good health and CMV-seronegative. The CDR3 here is CASSGTGDQPQHF. The CDR3 DNA reads as TGTGCCAGCAGCGGGACAGGGGATCAGCCCCAGCATTTT.